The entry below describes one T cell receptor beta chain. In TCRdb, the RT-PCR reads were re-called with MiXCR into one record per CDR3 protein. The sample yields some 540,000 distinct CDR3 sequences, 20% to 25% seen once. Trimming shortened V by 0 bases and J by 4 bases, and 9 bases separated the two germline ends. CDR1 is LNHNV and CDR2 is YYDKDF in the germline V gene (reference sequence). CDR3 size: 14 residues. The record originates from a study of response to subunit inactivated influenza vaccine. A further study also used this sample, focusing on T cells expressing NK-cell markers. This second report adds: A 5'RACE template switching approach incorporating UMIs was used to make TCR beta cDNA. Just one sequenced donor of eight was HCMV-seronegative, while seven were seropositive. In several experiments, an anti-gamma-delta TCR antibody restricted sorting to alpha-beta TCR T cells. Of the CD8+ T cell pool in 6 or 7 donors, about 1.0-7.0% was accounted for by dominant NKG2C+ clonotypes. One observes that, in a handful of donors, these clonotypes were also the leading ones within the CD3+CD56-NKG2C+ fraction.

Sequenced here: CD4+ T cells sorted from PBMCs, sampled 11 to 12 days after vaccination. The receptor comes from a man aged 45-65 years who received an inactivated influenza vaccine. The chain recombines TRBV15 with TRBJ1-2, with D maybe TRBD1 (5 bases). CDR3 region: CATSREQGFYGYTF. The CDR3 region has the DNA TGTGCCACCAGCAGAGAGCAGGGCTTCTATGGCTACACCTTC. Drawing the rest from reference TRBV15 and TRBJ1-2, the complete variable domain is DAMVIQNPRYQVTQFGKPVTLSCSQTLNHNVMYWYQQKSSQAPKLLFHYYDKDFNNEADTPDNFQSRRPNTSFCFLDIRSPGLGDTAMYLCATSREQGFYGYTFGSGTRLTVV.